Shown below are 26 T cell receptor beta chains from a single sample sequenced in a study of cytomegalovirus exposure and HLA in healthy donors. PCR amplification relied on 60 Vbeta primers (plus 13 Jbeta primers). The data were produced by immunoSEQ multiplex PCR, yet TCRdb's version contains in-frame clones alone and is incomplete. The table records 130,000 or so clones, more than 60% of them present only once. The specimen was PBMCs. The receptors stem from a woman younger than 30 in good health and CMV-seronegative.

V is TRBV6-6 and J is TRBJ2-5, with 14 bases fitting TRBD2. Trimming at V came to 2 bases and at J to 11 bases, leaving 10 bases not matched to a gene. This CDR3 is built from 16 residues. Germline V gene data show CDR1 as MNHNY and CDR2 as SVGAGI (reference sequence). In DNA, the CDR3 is TGTGCCAGCAGTTACCGAACCGGGACTAGCGGGAGATGGCAGTACTTC. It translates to CASSYRTGTSGRWQYF.

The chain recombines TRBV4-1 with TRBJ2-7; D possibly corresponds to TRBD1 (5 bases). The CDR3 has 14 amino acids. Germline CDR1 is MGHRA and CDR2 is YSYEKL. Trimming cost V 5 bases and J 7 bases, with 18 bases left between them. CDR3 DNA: TGCGCCAGCAGCTATCAGGGTCTACCGTGGGAGCAGTACTTC. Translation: CASSYQGLPWEQYF.

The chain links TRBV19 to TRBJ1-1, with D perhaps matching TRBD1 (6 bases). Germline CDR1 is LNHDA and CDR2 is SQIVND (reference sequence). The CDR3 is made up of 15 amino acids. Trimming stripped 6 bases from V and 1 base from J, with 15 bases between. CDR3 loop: CASRVRRTENTEAFF. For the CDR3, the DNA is TGTGCCAGTAGAGTCCGTAGGACAGAGAACACTGAAGCTTTCTTT.

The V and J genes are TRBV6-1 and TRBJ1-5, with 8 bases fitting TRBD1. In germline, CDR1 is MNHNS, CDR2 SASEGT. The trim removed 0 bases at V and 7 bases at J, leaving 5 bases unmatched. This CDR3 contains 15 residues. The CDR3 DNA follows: TGTGCCAGCAGTGAAGCAGGACAGGGAGGACAGCCCCAGCATTTT. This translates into CASSEAGQGGQPQHF.

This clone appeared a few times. The CDR3 DNA is TGTGCCAGCAGTAGCGGGAAGACCGGGGAGCTGTTTTTT. This codes for CASSSGKTGELFF. The gene calls are TRBV6-4 and TRBJ2-2; TRBD2 matches 7 bases. Trimming took 5 bases from V and 5 from J; bases not matched to a gene: 2. CDR1 is MRHNA, CDR2 SNTAGT, per germline. This CDR3 comprises 13 residues.

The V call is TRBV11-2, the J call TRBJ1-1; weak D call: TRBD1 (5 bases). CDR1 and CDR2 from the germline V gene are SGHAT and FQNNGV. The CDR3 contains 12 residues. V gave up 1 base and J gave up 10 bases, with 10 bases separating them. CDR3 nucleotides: TGTGCCAGCAGCTTAGGGGGGGGTGGAGCTTTCTTT. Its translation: CASSLGGGGAFF.

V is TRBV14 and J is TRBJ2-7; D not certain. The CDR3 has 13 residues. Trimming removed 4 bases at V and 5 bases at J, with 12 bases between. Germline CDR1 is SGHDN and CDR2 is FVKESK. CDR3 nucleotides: TGTGCCAGCAGCCCGAAAGCGTTAAACGAGCAGTACTTC. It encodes CASSPKALNEQYF.

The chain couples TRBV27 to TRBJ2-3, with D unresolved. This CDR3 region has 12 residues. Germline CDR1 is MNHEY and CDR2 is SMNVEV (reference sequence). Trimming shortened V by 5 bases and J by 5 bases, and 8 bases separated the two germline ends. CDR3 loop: CASSPRGDTQYF. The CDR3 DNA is TGTGCCAGCAGTCCCCGAGGAGATACGCAGTATTTT.

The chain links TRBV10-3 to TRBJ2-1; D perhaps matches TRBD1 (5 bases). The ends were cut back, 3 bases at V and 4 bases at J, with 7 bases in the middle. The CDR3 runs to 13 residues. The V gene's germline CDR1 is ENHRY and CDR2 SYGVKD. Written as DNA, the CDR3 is TGTGCCATCAGTGAAAGGGGATACAATGAGCAGTTCTTC. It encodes CAISERGYNEQFF.

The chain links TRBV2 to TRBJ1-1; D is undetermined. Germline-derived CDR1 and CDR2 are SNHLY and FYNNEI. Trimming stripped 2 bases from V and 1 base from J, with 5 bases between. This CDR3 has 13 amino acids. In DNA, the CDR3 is TGTGCCAGCAGTGAATTAGAGAACACTGAAGCTTTCTTT. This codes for CASSELENTEAFF.

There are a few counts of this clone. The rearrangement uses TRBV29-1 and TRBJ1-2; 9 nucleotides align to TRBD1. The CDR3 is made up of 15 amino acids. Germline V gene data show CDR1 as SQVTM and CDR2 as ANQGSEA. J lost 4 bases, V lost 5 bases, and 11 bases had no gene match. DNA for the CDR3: TGCAGCGTTCAAACGAACAGGGGGCGAGGCTATGGCTACACCTTC. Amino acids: CSVQTNRGRGYGYTF.

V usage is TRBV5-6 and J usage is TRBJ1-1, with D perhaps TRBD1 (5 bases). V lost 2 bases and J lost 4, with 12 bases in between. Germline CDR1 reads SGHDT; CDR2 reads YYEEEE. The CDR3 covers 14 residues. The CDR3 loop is CASSFTQGITEAFF. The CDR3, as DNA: TGTGCCAGCAGCTTCACCCAGGGAATCACTGAAGCTTTCTTT.

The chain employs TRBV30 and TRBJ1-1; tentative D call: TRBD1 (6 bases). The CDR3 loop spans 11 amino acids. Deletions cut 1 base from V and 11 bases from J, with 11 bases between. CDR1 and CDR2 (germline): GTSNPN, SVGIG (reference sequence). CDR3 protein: CAWSDIQGAFF. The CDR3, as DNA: TGTGCCTGGAGTGACATCCAGGGGGCTTTCTTT.

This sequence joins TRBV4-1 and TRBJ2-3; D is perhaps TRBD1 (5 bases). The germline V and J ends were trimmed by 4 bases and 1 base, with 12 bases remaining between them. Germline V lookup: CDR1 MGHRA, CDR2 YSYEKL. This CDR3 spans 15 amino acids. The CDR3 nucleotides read TGCGCCAGCAGCCTTCAGGGATTTGGCACAGATACGCAGTATTTT. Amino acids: CASSLQGFGTDTQYF.

CDR3 amino acids: CAWHRTGANVLTF. Here the CDR3 DNA reads TGTGCCTGGCACAGGACTGGGGCCAACGTCCTGACTTTC. The chain has TRBV30 and TRBJ2-6, with D possibly matching TRBD1 (5 bases). Germline V CDR1 and CDR2: GTSNPN, SVGIG (reference sequence). This CDR3 spans 13 amino acids. With 5 bases removed from V and 2 bases from J, the gap between germline ends came to 7 bases.

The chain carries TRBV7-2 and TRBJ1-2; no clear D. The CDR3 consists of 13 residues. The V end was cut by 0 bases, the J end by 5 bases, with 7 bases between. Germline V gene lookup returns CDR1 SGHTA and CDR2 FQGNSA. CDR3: CASSLALEYGYTF. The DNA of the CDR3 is TGTGCCAGCAGCTTAGCATTGGAGTATGGCTACACCTTC.

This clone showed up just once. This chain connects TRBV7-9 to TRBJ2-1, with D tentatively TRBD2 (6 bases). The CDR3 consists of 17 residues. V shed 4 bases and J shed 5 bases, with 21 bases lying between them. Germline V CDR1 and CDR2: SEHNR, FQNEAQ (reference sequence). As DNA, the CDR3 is TGTGCCAGCAGCTGGGTTACCCTACTAGCCGCCAACAATGAGCAGTTCTTC. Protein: CASSWVTLLAANNEQFF.

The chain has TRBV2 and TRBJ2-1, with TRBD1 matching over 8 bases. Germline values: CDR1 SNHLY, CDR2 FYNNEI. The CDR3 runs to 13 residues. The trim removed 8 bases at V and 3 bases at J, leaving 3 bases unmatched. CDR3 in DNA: TGTGCCAGCCGGACAGGGATCTACAATGAGCAGTTCTTC. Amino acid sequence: CASRTGIYNEQFF.

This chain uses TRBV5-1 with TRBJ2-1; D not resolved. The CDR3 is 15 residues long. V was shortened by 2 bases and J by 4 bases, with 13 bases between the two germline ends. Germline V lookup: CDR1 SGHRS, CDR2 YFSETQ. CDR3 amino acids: CASSFDSPVYNEQFF. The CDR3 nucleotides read TGCGCCAGCAGCTTTGACTCCCCCGTTTACAATGAGCAGTTCTTC.

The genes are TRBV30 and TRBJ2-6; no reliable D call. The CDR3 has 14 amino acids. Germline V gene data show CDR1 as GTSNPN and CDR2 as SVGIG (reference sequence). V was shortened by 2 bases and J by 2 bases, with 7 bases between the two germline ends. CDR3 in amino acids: CAWSRVPGANVLTF. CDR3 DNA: TGTGCCTGGAGTCGAGTCCCTGGGGCCAACGTCCTGACTTTC.

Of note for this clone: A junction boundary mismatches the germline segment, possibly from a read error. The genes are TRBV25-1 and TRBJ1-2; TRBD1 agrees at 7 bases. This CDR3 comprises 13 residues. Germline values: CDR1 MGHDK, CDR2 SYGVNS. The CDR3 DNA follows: TGTGCCAGCGGGATTCCAGGGGGTCACGGCTGCACCTTC. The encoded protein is CASGIPGGHGCTF.

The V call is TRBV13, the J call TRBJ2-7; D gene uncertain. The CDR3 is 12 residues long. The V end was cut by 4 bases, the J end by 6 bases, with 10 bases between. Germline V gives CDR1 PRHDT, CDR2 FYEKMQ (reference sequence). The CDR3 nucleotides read TGTGCCAGCAGCTCCCTCCCGGGCGAGCAGTACTTC. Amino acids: CASSSLPGEQYF. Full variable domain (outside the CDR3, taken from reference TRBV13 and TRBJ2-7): AAGVIQSPRHLIKEKRETATLKCYPIPRHDTVYWYQQGPGQDPQFLISFYEKMQSDKGSIPDRFSAQQFSDYHSELNMSSLELGDSALYFCASSSLPGEQYFGPGTRLTVT.

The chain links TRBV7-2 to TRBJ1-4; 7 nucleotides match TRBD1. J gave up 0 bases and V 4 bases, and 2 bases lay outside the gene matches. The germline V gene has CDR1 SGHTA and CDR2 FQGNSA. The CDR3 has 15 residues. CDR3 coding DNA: TGTGCCAGCAGCTCGACAGGGCCAACTAATGAAAAACTGTTTTTT. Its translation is CASSSTGPTNEKLFF.

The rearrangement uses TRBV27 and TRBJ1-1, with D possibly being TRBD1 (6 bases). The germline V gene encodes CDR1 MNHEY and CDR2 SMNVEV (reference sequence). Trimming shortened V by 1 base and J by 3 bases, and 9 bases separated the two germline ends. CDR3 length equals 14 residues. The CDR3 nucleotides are TGTGCCAGCAGTTTATTACAGGGAGACACTGAAGCTTTCTTT. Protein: CASSLLQGDTEAFF.

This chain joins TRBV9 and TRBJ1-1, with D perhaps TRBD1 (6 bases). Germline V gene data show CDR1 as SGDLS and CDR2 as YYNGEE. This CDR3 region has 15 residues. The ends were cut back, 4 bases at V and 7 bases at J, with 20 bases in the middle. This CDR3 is CASSPRRTGSSEAFF. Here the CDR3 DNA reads TGTGCCAGCAGCCCACGTCGTACAGGGTCCAGTGAAGCTTTCTTT.

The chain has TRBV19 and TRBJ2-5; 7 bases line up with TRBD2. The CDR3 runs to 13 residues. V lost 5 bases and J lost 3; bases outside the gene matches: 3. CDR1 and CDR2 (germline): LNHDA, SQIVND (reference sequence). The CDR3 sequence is CASSGGTKETQYF. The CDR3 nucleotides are TGTGCCAGTAGTGGGGGGACTAAAGAGACCCAGTACTTC.